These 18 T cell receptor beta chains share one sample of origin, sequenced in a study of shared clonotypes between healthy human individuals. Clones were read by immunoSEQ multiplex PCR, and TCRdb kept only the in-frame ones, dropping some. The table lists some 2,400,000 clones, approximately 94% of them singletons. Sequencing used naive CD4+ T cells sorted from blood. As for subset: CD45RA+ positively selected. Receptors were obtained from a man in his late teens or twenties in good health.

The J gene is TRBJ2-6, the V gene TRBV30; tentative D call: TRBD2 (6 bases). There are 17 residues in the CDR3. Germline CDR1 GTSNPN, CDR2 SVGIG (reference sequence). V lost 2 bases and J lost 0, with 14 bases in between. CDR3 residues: CAWSPPTRPSGANVLTF. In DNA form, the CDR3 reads TGTGCCTGGAGTCCTCCGACTAGACCCTCTGGGGCCAACGTCCTGACTTTC.

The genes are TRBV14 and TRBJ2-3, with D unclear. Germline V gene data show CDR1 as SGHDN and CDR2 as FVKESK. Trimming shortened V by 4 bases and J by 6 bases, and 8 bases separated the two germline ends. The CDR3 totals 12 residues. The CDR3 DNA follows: TGTGCCAGCAGCCTTACCCGGGATACGCAGTATTTT. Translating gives CASSLTRDTQYF.

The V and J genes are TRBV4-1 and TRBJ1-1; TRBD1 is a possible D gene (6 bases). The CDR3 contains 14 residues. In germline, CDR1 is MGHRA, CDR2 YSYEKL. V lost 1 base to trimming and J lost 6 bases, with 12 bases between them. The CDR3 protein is CASSQAGQKPEAFF. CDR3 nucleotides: TGCGCCAGCAGCCAAGCCGGACAGAAACCTGAAGCTTTCTTT.

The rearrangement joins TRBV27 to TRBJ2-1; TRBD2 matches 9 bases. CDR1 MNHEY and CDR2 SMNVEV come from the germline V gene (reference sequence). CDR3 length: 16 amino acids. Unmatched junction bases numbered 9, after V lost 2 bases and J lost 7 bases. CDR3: CASSLGLVAGENEQFF. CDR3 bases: TGTGCCAGCAGTTTAGGGTTGGTAGCGGGAGAGAATGAGCAGTTCTTC.

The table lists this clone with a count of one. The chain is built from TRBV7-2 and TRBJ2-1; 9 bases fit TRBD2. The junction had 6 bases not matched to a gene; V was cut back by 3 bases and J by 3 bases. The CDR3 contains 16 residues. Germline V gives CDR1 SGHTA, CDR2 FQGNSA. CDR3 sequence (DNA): TGTGCCAGCAGCTTCAGCGGGAGGAGGGGCTACAATGAGCAGTTCTTC. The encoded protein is CASSFSGRRGYNEQFF. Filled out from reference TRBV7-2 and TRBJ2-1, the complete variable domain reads GAGVSQSPSNKVTEKGKDVELRCDPISGHTALYWYRQSLGQGLEFLIYFQGNSAPDKSGLPSDRFSAERTGGSVSTLTIQRTQQEDSAVYLCASSFSGRRGYNEQFFGPGTRLTVL.

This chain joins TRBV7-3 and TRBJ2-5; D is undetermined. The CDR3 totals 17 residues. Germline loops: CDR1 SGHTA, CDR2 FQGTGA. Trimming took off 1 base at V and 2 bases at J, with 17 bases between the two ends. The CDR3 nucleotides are TGTGCCAGCAGCTTAAAACCCCCGCTGGGATGGCAAGAGACCCAGTACTTC. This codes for CASSLKPPLGWQETQYF.

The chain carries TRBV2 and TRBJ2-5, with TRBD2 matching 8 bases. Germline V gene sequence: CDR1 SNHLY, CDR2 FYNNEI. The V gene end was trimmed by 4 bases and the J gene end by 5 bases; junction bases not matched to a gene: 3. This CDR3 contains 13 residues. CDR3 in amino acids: CASSAREGETQYF. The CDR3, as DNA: TGTGCCAGCAGTGCCCGGGAGGGGGAGACCCAGTACTTC.

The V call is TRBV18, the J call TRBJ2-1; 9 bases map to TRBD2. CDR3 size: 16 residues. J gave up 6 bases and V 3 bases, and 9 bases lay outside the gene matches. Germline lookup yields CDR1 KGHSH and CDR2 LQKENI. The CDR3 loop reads CASSPSLLAGTNEQFF. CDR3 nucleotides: TGTGCCAGCTCACCCTCGTTGCTAGCGGGAACCAATGAGCAGTTCTTC.

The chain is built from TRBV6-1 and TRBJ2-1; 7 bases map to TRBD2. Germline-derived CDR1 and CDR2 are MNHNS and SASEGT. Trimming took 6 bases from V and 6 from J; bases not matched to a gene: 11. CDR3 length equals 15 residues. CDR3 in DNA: TGTGCCAGCAGGGAACGGGCGGGAGCTGGCAATGAGCAGTTCTTC. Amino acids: CASRERAGAGNEQFF.

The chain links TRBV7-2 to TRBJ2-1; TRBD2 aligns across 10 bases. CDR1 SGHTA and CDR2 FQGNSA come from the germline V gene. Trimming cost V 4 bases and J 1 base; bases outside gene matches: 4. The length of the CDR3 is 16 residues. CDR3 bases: TGTGCCAGCAGCTCCCCGGGACTAGCGTCCTACAATGAGCAGTTCTTC. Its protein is CASSSPGLASYNEQFF.

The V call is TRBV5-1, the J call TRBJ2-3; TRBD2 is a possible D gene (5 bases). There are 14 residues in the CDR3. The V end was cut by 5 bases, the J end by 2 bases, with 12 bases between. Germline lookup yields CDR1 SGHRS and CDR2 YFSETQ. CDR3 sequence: CASSREGVTDTQYF. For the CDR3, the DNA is TGCGCCAGCAGTAGAGAGGGAGTCACAGATACGCAGTATTTT.

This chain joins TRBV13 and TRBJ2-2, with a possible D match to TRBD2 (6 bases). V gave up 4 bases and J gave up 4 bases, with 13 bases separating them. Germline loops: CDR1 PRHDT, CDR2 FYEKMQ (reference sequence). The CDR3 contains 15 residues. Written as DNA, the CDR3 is TGTGCCAGCAGCTCCGGCTACGGGGGCACCGGGGAGCTGTTTTTT. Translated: CASSSGYGGTGELFF.

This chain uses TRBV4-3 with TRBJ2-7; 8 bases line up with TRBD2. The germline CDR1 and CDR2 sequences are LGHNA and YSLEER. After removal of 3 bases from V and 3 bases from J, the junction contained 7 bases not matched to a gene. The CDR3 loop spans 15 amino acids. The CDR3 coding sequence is TGCGCCAGCAGCCACCAGCGGGAGTCGCACTACGAGCAGTACTTC. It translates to CASSHQRESHYEQYF.

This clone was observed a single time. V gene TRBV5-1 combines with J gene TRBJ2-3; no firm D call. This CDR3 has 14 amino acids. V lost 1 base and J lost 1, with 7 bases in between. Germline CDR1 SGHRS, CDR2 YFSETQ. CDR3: CASSLYSGTDTQYF. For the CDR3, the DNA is TGCGCCAGCAGCTTGTATTCGGGCACAGATACGCAGTATTTT.

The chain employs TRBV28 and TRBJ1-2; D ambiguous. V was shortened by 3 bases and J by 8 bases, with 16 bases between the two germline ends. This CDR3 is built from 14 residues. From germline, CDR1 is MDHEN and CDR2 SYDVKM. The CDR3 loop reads CASSLVGRSGGYTF. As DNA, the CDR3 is TGTGCCAGCAGTTTGGTCGGGAGATCGGGAGGCTACACCTTC.

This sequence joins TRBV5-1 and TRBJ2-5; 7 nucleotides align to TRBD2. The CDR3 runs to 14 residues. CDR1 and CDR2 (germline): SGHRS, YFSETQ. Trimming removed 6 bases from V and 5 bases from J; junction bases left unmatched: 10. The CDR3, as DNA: TGCGCCAGCACGGTAGGCGGGGGACGCGAGACCCAGTACTTC. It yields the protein CASTVGGGRETQYF.

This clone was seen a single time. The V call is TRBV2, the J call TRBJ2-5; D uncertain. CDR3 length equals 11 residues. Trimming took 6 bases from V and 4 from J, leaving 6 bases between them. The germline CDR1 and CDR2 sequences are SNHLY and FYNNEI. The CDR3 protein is CASRAIETQYF. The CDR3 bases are TGTGCCAGCAGGGCGATAGAGACCCAGTACTTC. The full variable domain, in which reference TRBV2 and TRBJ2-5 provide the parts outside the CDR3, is EPEVTQTPSHQVTQMGQEVILRCVPISNHLYFYWYRQILGQKVEFLVSFYNNEISEKSEIFDDQFSVERPDGSNFTLKIRSTKLEDSAMYFCASRAIETQYFGPGTRLLVL.

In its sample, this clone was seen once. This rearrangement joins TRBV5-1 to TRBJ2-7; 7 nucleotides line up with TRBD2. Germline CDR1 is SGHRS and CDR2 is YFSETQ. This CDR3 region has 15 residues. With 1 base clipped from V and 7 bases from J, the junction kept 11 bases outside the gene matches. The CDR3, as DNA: TGCGCCAGCAGCTTGTCAGGGAGGGGAAGAGAGGAGCAGTACTTC. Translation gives CASSLSGRGREEQYF.